This T cell receptor (beta chain) was recorded in a study of blood T cell repertoires in COVID-19. As for the study in general: PBMCs, B-cell-depleted T cells, or T cells provided the cDNA or gDNA that made up the material.

The V gene's germline CDR1 is KGHSH and CDR2 LQKENI. The CDR3 covers 13 residues. V lost 5 bases and J 4 bases, leaving 9 bases between the germline ends. Measured with immunoSEQ multiplex PCR; TCRdb has only the in-frame clones, and not every one. Here the sample spans just under 85,000 clones, about 83% being singletons. This sequence was found in a woman older than 75 with acute or convalescent COVID-19. The V call is TRBV18, the J call TRBJ1-5; unclear D gene. Sequenced input: peripheral blood. In nucleotides, the CDR3 is TGTGCCAGCTCATCGGGAGAAAATCAGCCCCAGCATTTT. It codes for CASSSGENQPQHF.